These 5 T cell receptor beta chains share one sample of origin, sequenced in a study of OX40 agonist ivuxolimab in advanced cancers. The library relied on the immunoSEQ multiplex PCR assay. TCRdb limited this immuneACCESS table to in-frame rearrangements with V and J called. A share of clones is missing; checked studies link under half to unresolved V genes, and the rest is unexplained. The sample table lists around 66,000 clones, around 90% of them with a count of one. The ten largest clones represent about 2% of the sample. Sequences were derived from CD4+ or CD8+ T cells sorted from blood, sampled in a trial of the OX40 agonist ivuxolimab. The source of these receptors is an adult with an advanced solid tumor such as melanoma, head and neck, liver or kidney cancer.

The V gene is TRBV6-1, the J gene TRBJ2-1, with D unresolved. The CDR3 runs to 15 residues. CDR1 is MNHNS, CDR2 SASEGT, per germline. The V gene lost 6 bases and the J gene lost 0 bases, with 12 bases spanning the gap. The CDR3: CASSRVADSYNEQFF. The CDR3 DNA sequence: TGTGCCAGCAGCCGAGTGGCCGACTCCTACAATGAGCAGTTCTTC.

This sequence joins TRBV5-6 and TRBJ1-3, with D maybe TRBD1 (5 bases). V was pared by 0 bases and J by 0 bases, with 7 bases between. The CDR3 sequence is 15 residues long. Germline CDR1 reads SGHDT; CDR2 reads YYEEEE. CDR3 region: CASSLAGPSGNTIYF. Here the CDR3 DNA reads TGTGCCAGCAGCTTGGCGGGGCCCTCTGGAAACACCATATATTTT.

The gene calls are TRBV28 and TRBJ1-5; 9 bases are a match to TRBD1. J was trimmed by 10 bases and V by 8 bases; bases with no gene match: 12. The CDR3 loop spans 14 amino acids. The V gene's germline CDR1 is MDHEN and CDR2 SYDVKM. The CDR3 region has the DNA TGTGCCAGCCAAGGACAGGGGCCAAGGGTTCCCCAGCATTTT. Amino acids: CASQGQGPRVPQHF.

J is TRBJ2-7 and V is TRBV10-3, with 13 positions matching TRBD2. V gave up 5 bases and J gave up 4 bases; unmatched junction bases: 8. Germline CDR1 is ENHRY and CDR2 is SYGVKD. This CDR3 has 16 residues. CDR3 residues: CAISRTSGSNTYEQYF. The CDR3 DNA is TGTGCCATCAGTCGGACTAGCGGGAGTAATACTTACGAGCAGTACTTC.

The genes are TRBV9 and TRBJ1-1; TRBD1 matches 9 bases. With V trimmed by 4 bases and J by 1 base, 5 bases remained unmatched. The CDR3 is 15 residues long. CDR1 and CDR2 (germline): SGDLS, YYNGEE. CDR3 bases: TGTGCCAGCAGCAAAGGACAGGGGCGGAACACTGAAGCTTTCTTT. Its protein product is CASSKGQGRNTEAFF.